A selection of T cell receptor beta chains follows, all from one sample in a study of blood T cell repertoires in COVID-19. Assay used: immunoSEQ multiplex PCR; TCRdb lists only in-frame clones, some missing. The data contain 180,000 or so clones, roughly four fifths of them singletons. The sample was peripheral blood. These receptor sequences come from a human donor with acute or convalescent COVID-19. The donor label of this sample is uncertain. The CDR3 runs from the conserved cysteine through the conserved F or W. Fields, in order: clone size, V gene, J gene, D gene, CDR3 DNA, CDR3 protein. The D gene is left open where the match is weak. Clone sizes are given selectively: once, few, many, or a class where the clone is expanded.

once	TRBV19	TRBJ2-1	TRBD1	TGTGCCAGTAAGGGACAGTACTCCTACAATGAGCAGTTCTTC	CASKGQYSYNEQFF
few	TRBV5-1	TRBJ1-4	TRBD1	TGCGCCAGCAGCGGAACAGGGGGCGGAGAAAAACTGTTTTTT	CASSGTGGGEKLFF
.	TRBV29-1	TRBJ2-5	.	TGCAGCGTTGAACTAGCGTACCTAGAGACCCAGTACTTC	CSVELAYLETQYF
few	TRBV20-1	TRBJ2-3	.	TGCAGTGCCATAGAGAGAGATACGCAGTATTTT	CSAIERDTQYF
few	TRBV5-1	TRBJ1-6	TRBD1	TGCGCCAGCAGCTTGGGATTGGACAGGGTAAACTCACCCCTCCACTTT	CASSLGLDRVNSPLHF
.	TRBV7-9	TRBJ2-1	.	TGTGCCAGCAGGGAGGGGAATGAGCAGTTCTTC	CASREGNEQFF
once	TRBV28	TRBJ2-7	.	TGTGCCAGCAGTTCCCCGACAGGAATAAGGTACGAGCAGTACTTC	CASSSPTGIRYEQYF
once	TRBV19	TRBJ2-6	.	TGTGCCAGTAGTATAGGTGGGGCGCTCAACGTCCTGACTTTC	CASSIGGALNVLTF
.	TRBV5-1	TRBJ2-3	TRBD2	TGCGCCAGCAGCTTGACTAGCGGGAGCAGGGCAGATACGCAGTATTTT	CASSLTSGSRADTQYF
.	TRBV15	TRBJ1-4	TRBD1	TGTGCCACCAGCAGGGGCTCCGGGACAGCAAATGAAAAACTGTTTTTT	CATSRGSGTANEKLFF
.	TRBV29-1	TRBJ2-2	.	TGCAGCGTTGTCAGGGCCCCCGGGGAGCTGTTTTTT	CSVVRAPGELFF
.	TRBV11-1	TRBJ2-1	.	TGTGCCAGCAGCTTTCATGAGGGAGGAGGGAATGAGCAGTTCTTC	CASSFHEGGGNEQFF
.	TRBV2	TRBJ2-5	TRBD2	TGTGCCAGCAGTGTTAATAGCGGGAGTAAAGTAGAGACCCAGTACTTC	CASSVNSGSKVETQYF
.	TRBV6-1	TRBJ1-2	.	TGTGCCAGCAGTGAAGGGCTTCGGGCTAACTATGGCTACACCTTC	CASSEGLRANYGYTF
.	TRBV28	TRBJ2-3	.	TGTGCCAGCAGTCGACTAGGGAATACGCAGTATTTT	CASSRLGNTQYF
.	TRBV28	TRBJ2-7	.	TGTGCCAGCAGTACAACGGTGCAGGGCGGGAACCAGTACTTC	CASSTTVQGGNQYF
.	TRBV18	TRBJ2-2	.	TGTGCCAGCTCACCCCAGACCGGGGAGCTGTTTTTT	CASSPQTGELFF
.	TRBV5-6	TRBJ1-5	TRBD1	TGTGCCAGCAGCCTTTCGGGACAGGTTAATCAGCCCCAGCATTTT	CASSLSGQVNQPQHF
.	TRBV28	TRBJ2-5	TRBD2	TGTGCCAGCAGCCCAGGACTAGCGGGAGATGAGACCCAGTACTTC	CASSPGLAGDETQYF
.	TRBV5-1	TRBJ1-5	TRBD1	TGCGCCAGCAGCTTGGGACAGGGGGAGGATCAGCCCCAGCATTTT	CASSLGQGEDQPQHF
.	TRBV6-7	TRBJ1-3	TRBD1	TGTGCCAGCAGTTACTCTTACAACAGGGGAACTTCTGGAAACACCATATATTTT	CASSYSYNRGTSGNTIYF
.	TRBV5-1	TRBJ2-6	.	TGCGCCAGCAGTGAAGGGGGGGACTCTGGGGCCAACGTCCTGACTTTC	CASSEGGDSGANVLTF
.	TRBV28	TRBJ2-1	.	TGTGCCAGCAGTGGGGCCGGAGACCGGTCGTTCAATGAGCAGTTCTTC	CASSGAGDRSFNEQFF
once	TRBV30	TRBJ1-5	.	TGTGCCTGGAGTGTAACAGCTAGCAATCAGCCCCAGCATTTT	CAWSVTASNQPQHF
.	TRBV6-1	TRBJ1-4	.	TGTGCCAGCAGTGAACGGCTGGCGTCAGGCCCCCCTACTTGGACTAATGAAAAACTGTTTTTT	CASSERLASGPPTWTNEKLFF
few	TRBV19	TRBJ1-2	TRBD1	TGTGCCAGTAGTATCCGAGGACAGGGGGAAGGCTACACCTTC	CASSIRGQGEGYTF
.	TRBV15	TRBJ1-3	TRBD1	TGTGCCACCAGCAGGGGTATCTTACAGGGGGACGGTGGAAACACCATATATTTT	CATSRGILQGDGGNTIYF
.	TRBV5-1	TRBJ1-2	TRBD1	TGCGCCAGCAGCTTACTGGGGACAGGGGGTCCCTCCAGTGGCTACACCTTC	CASSLLGTGGPSSGYTF
.	TRBV19	TRBJ2-7	.	TGTGCCAGTAGAGCCACAGGTAGCTCCTACGAGCAGTACTTC	CASRATGSSYEQYF
.	TRBV11-2	TRBJ2-1	.	TGTGCCAGCAGCACAGGTGGAGGGTACAATGAGCAGTTCTTC	CASSTGGGYNEQFF
.	TRBV18	TRBJ2-1	.	TGTGCCAGCTCACAATCGTCTGCCGGCAATGAGCAGTTCTTC	CASSQSSAGNEQFF
few	TRBV30	TRBJ1-1	.	TGTGCCTGGAGTGCTCAGGGAAACACTGAAGCTTTCTTT	CAWSAQGNTEAFF
few	TRBV14	TRBJ2-7	TRBD2	TGTGCCAGCAGCCGGAACTTTCGGGCTAGCGGCAACTACGAGCAGTACTTC	CASSRNFRASGNYEQYF
.	TRBV12-3/TRBV12-4	TRBJ2-5	.	TGTGCCAGCAGTTTGAGTTCTCAAGAGACCCAGTACTTC	CASSLSSQETQYF
.	TRBV7-8	TRBJ1-3	.	TGTGCCAGCAGCCACACACGAATCTCTGGAAACACCATATATTTT	CASSHTRISGNTIYF
.	TRBV5-1	TRBJ2-3	TRBD1	TGCGCCAGCAGCTTGGAAGGGGGCAGCACAGATACGCAGTATTTT	CASSLEGGSTDTQYF
.	TRBV18	TRBJ2-7	TRBD1	TGTGCCAGCTCACCTGCAGGGGGCTACGAGCAGTACTTC	CASSPAGGYEQYF
few	TRBV5-6	TRBJ1-1	TRBD1	TGTGCCAGCAGCTTGAGGTTACAGGGGGCGCGAACTGAAGCTTTCTTT	CASSLRLQGARTEAFF
.	TRBV28	TRBJ2-2	TRBD2	TGTGCCAGTATAGCGGGAGGGCCAAGCACCGGGGAGCTGTTTTTT	CASIAGGPSTGELFF
.	TRBV19	TRBJ1-3	TRBD1	TGTGCCAGTAGTACCGACAGGGAGCCTGGAAACACCATATATTTT	CASSTDREPGNTIYF
once	TRBV3-1/TRBV3-2	TRBJ2-5	.	TGTGCCAGCACGCCCGGGCAAGAGACCCAGTACTTC	CASTPGQETQYF
.	TRBV6-1	TRBJ1-5	TRBD1	TGTGCCAGCAGTGAAGTAAAGGGGGCAGATAGCAATCAGCCCCAGCATTTT	CASSEVKGADSNQPQHF
once	TRBV29-1	TRBJ1-3	TRBD1	TGCAGCGTTGTTCAGGGGGCGTGGGGAAACACCATATATTTT	CSVVQGAWGNTIYF
.	TRBV29-1	TRBJ1-2	TRBD1	TGCAGCTACAACGACAGGGGGTATGGCTACACCTTC	CSYNDRGYGYTF
.	TRBV27	TRBJ2-7	TRBD1	TGTGCCAGCCGGGACAGGGTCTCCTACGAGCAGTACTTC	CASRDRVSYEQYF
.	TRBV19	TRBJ2-7	TRBD2	TGTGCCAGTAGTAGAAGCCTGGGACTCAGCGGGAGCTACGAGCAGTACTTC	CASSRSLGLSGSYEQYF
.	TRBV30	TRBJ2-7	TRBD1	TGTGCCTGGAGTGTATGGGGGACAGGGGGAACCTACGAGCAGTACTTC	CAWSVWGTGGTYEQYF
.	TRBV2	TRBJ1-1	TRBD1	TGTGCCGCACTGGGACAGCTACCGAACACTGAAGCTTTCTTT	CAALGQLPNTEAFF
once	TRBV5-1	TRBJ1-3	.	TGCGCCAGCAGCTTGACATTTGGAGGTGGAAACACCATATATTTT	CASSLTFGGGNTIYF
.	TRBV11-2	TRBJ2-7	TRBD2	TGTGCCAGCAGCCTCACGGACTGGGGGGGGGACTACGAGCAGTACTTC	CASSLTDWGGDYEQYF
.	TRBV28	TRBJ2-7	.	TGTGCCAGCAGTCCCCCCCAGGGGACCGCCTCATCCTACGAGCAGTACTTC	CASSPPQGTASSYEQYF
.	TRBV21-1	TRBJ2-3	.	TGTGCCAGCAGCAAACTAGCGGGGGCCGGGGATACGCAGTATTTT	CASSKLAGAGDTQYF
.	TRBV27	TRBJ1-2	.	TGTGCCAGCAGTTTGAGTTTGCTACAGAACGGCTACACCTTC	CASSLSLLQNGYTF
.	TRBV5-4	TRBJ1-3	TRBD1	TGTGCCAGCAGCATTTCACAGGGGTCTGGAAACACCATATATTTT	CASSISQGSGNTIYF
.	TRBV10-2	TRBJ2-7	TRBD1	TGCGCCAGCAGGGCCGGGACAGGGGCCTCCTACGAGCAGTACTTC	CASRAGTGASYEQYF
.	TRBV9	TRBJ1-3	.	TGTGCCAGCAGCGCCGAGTCGGGTCGCCTTGGAAACACCATATATTTT	CASSAESGRLGNTIYF
.	TRBV18	TRBJ2-4	TRBD2	TGTGCCAGCTCCCGGGGGGGGAACATTCAGTACTTC	CASSRGGNIQYF